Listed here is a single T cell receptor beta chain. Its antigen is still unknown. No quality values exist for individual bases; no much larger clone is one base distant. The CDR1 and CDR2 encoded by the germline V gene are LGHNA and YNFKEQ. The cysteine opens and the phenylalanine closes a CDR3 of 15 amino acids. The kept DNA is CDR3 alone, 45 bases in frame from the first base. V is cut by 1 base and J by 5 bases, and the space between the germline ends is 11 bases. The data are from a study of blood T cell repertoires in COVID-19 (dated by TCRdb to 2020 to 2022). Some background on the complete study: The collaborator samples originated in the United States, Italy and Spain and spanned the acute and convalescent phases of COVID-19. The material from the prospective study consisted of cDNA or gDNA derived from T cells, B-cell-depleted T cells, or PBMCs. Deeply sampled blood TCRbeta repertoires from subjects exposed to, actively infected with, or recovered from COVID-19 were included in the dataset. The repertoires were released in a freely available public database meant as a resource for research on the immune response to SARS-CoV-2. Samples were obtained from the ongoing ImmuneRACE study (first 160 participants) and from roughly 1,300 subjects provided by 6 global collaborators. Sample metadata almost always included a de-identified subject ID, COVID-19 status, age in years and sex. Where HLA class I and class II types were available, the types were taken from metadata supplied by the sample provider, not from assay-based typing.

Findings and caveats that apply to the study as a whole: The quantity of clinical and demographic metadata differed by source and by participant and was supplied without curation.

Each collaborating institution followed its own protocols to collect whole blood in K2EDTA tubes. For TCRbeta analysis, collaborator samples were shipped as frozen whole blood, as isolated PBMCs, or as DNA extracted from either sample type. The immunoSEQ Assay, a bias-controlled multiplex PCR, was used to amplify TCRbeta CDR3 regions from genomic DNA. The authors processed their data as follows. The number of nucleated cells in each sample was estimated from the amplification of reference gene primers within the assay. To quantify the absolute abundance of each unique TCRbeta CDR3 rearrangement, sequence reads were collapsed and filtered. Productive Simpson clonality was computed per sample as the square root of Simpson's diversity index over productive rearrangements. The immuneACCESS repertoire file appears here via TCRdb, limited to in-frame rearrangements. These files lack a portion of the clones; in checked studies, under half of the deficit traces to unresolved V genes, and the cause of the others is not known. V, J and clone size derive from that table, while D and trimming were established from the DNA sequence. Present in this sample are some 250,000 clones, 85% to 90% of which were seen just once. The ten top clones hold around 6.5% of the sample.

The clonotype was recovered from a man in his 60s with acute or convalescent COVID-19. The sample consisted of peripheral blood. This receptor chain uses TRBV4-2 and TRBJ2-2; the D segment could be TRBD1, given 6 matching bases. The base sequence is TGTGCCAGCAGCCAAGCCGGGACAACGACCGGGGAGCTGTTTTTT. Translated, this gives CASSQAGTTTGELFF.